Listed below are T cell receptor beta chains from one sample, sequenced in a study of shared clonotypes between healthy human individuals. Sequencing was performed with immunoSEQ multiplex PCR; in TCRdb, only in-frame clones are kept and a portion is missing. The sample shows a few million clones, around 90% of them seen only once. The sequenced material came from naive CD4+ T cells from PBMCs. All receptors come from a man aged 18 to 35 in good health. Some clones in this sample may be carry-over from other donors' samples. The CDR3 runs from the conserved cysteine through the conserved F or W. A D gene is named only where the DNA matches it firmly. Clone size is stated in some rows and not others, as once, few, many or a class when expanded.

CDR3 protein	CDR3 DNA	D gene	clone size	V gene	J gene
CSVEPGQGAGTQYF	TGCAGCGTTGAACCGGGACAGGGGGCAGGGACGCAGTATTTT	TRBD1	once	TRBV29-1	TRBJ2-3
CASSLAGGPGGELFF	TGTGCCAGCAGCTTAGCGGGAGGGCCTGGTGGGGAGCTGTTTTTT	TRBD2	few	TRBV5-4	TRBJ2-2
CASSRTTNTGELFF	TGTGCCAGCTCACGTACAACGAACACCGGGGAGCTGTTTTTT	.	.	TRBV18	TRBJ2-2
CASRTTGENTEAFF	TGCGCCAGCAGAACGACAGGGGAGAACACTGAAGCTTTCTTT	TRBD1	.	TRBV5-1	TRBJ1-1
CASSPGTSVYYNEQFF	TGTGCCAGCAGCCCGGGGACTAGCGTATACTACAATGAGCAGTTCTTC	TRBD2	.	TRBV11-2	TRBJ2-1
CASSYSGLAEHYEQYF	TGTGCCAGCAGTTACTCTGGCCTAGCGGAACACTACGAGCAGTACTTC	TRBD2	.	TRBV6-5	TRBJ2-7
CASSLRQKYDGYTF	TGTGCCAGCAGTTTAAGACAGAAATATGATGGCTACACCTTC	.	once	TRBV28	TRBJ1-2
CASSPAGLTYEQYF	TGTGCCAGCTCACCAGCGGGACTAACCTACGAGCAGTACTTC	TRBD2	.	TRBV18	TRBJ2-7
CASSLGLAGLFSYEQYF	TGCGCCAGCAGCTTGGGGCTAGCGGGACTGTTCTCCTACGAGCAGTACTTC	TRBD2	once	TRBV5-1	TRBJ2-7
CSGSGYNEQFF	TGCAGCGGGAGCGGTTACAATGAGCAGTTCTTC	.	.	TRBV29-1	TRBJ2-1
CASRGTRNTIYF	TGTGCCAGCAGGGGGACTCGAAACACCATATATTTT	.	once	TRBV28	TRBJ1-3
CASSLYSSLTYEQYF	TGTGCCAGCAGTTTATACTCCTCCCTGACCTACGAGCAGTACTTC	.	.	TRBV28	TRBJ2-7
CASSFQMGQPQHF	TGTGCCAGCAGCTTCCAGATGGGTCAGCCCCAGCATTTT	.	.	TRBV7-3	TRBJ1-5